The clone carrying this TCR beta chain was detected ten times or more. TCRdb re-derived calls from the PCR reads in MiXCR, one entry per CDR3 protein. Among about 36,000 distinct CDR3 sequences listed, about 18% were seen once. The data were obtained in a study of molecular identifiers for immune sequencing clone quantification. With V trimmed by 7 bases and J by 1 base, 12 bases remained unmatched. CDR3 size: 17 residues. CDR1 is SEHNR and CDR2 is FQNEAQ in the germline V gene (reference sequence). The clonotype was recovered from a human donor in good health. Some libraries in this study had Jurkat cell RNA spiked in. The chain carries TRBV7-9 and TRBJ2-1; 8 positions match TRBD2. Specimen: naive CD8+ T cells from blood, with Jurkat cell RNA spiked in. Subset of the sample: FACS-sorted CD8+CD4-CCR7+CD45RA+ naive T cells. This CDR3 is CASIPGVAGLSYNEQFF. DNA for the CDR3: TGTGCCAGCATCCCCGGGGTAGCGGGACTTTCCTACAATGAGCAGTTCTTC. Complete variable domain (other parts from reference TRBV7-9 and TRBJ2-1): DTGVSQNPRHKITKRGQNVTFRCDPISEHNRLYWYRQTLGQGPEFLTYFQNEAQLEKSRLLSDRFSAERPKGSFSTLEIQRTEQGDSAMYLCASIPGVAGLSYNEQFFGPGTRLTVL.